The next 17 T cell receptor beta chains were all read from a single sample in a study of T-cell reconstitution after alpha-beta-depleted transplantation in children. Unique molecular identifiers were incorporated during preparation of the TCRbeta library. TCRdb re-derived calls from the PCR reads in MiXCR, one entry per CDR3 protein. The sample lists hundreds of thousands of distinct CDR3 sequences, approximately 17% occurring once. The material was PBMCs, mostly from graft donor cells, obtained 360 days after TCRalphabeta/CD19-depleted stem cell transplant. The receptors stem from a male patient aged 2 to 9 who had a stem cell transplant for acute lymphoblastic leukemia, so the T cells may come from the graft donor.

J is TRBJ2-1 and V is TRBV30; 10 positions agree with TRBD1. This CDR3 has 15 residues. Germline V gene lookup returns CDR1 GTSNPN and CDR2 SVGIG (reference sequence). The trim removed 1 base at V and 6 bases at J, leaving 6 bases unmatched. The CDR3 protein is CAWSGDRGGSNEQFF. The DNA of the CDR3 is TGTGCCTGGAGTGGGGACAGGGGAGGAAGCAATGAGCAGTTCTTC.

This clonotype was counted between two and nine times. The CDR3 coding sequence is TGTGCCAGTCAGGGGGAGTGGGACATTCAGTACTTC. Its protein product is CASQGEWDIQYF. This chain connects TRBV28 to TRBJ2-4, with TRBD1 matching 7 bases. CDR1 is MDHEN, CDR2 SYDVKM, per germline. The V segment lost 9 bases and the J segment 8 bases; nucleotides outside the gene matches: 7. The CDR3 is 12 residues long. Variable domain in full (rest from reference TRBV28 and TRBJ2-4): DVKVTQSSRYLVKRTGEKVFLECVQDMDHENMFWYRQDPGLGLRLIYFSYDVKMKEKGDIPEGYSVSREKKERFSLILESASTNQTSMYLCASQGEWDIQYFGAGTRLSVL.

Only a few counts were recorded for this clonotype. The chain has TRBV5-6 and TRBJ2-1; D possibly uses TRBD1 or TRBD2 (6 bases each). This CDR3 spans 15 amino acids. Germline assignment: CDR1 SGHDT and CDR2 YYEEEE. V lost 9 bases and J 3 bases, leaving 19 bases between the germline ends. The DNA for the CDR3 is TGTGCCACCAGTAAGTGGGGGGCGGGCTACAATGAGCAGTTCTTC. Its translation is CATSKWGAGYNEQFF.

The chain is built from TRBV5-1 and TRBJ2-3; 8 bases match TRBD1. CDR3 size: 14 residues. Germline V gene lookup returns CDR1 SGHRS and CDR2 YFSETQ. Unmatched junction bases numbered 4, after V lost 0 bases and J lost 7 bases. The CDR3 DNA sequence: TGCGCCAGCAGCTTGGAACAGGGGGTTCATACGCAGTATTTT. Amino acid sequence: CASSLEQGVHTQYF.

The J gene is TRBJ2-1, the V gene TRBV7-9, with D possibly being TRBD2 (5 bases). The CDR3 sequence is 14 residues long. The V gene's germline CDR1 is SEHNR and CDR2 FQNEAQ (reference sequence). V was pared by 3 bases and J by 4 bases, with 10 bases between. CDR3 protein: CASSFRAEYNEQFF. CDR3 sequence (DNA): TGTGCCAGCAGCTTCCGAGCGGAATACAATGAGCAGTTCTTC.

This clonotype has at least ten counts. The V call is TRBV19, the J call TRBJ2-1; no definite D call. Trimming left V 11 bases short and J 4 bases short, with 15 bases between. The CDR3 has 13 residues. Germline-derived CDR1 and CDR2 are LNHDA and SQIVND (reference sequence). Here the CDR3 reads CAQGTASYNEQFF. The CDR3 bases are TGTGCCCAAGGAACAGCGAGTTACAATGAGCAGTTCTTC.

V is TRBV3-1 and J is TRBJ1-1; the D is unclear. V was pared by 6 bases and J by 0 bases, with 11 bases between. CDR3 length equals 14 residues. Germline CDR1 is LGHDT and CDR2 is YNNKEL (reference sequence). CDR3 in amino acids: CASRPQGMNTEAFF. The DNA of the CDR3 is TGTGCCAGCAGGCCACAAGGAATGAACACTGAAGCTTTCTTT.

This clonotype was seen only a few times. The rearrangement uses TRBV28 and TRBJ2-3; D ambiguous. Germline CDR1 and CDR2: MDHEN and SYDVKM. V lost 6 bases to trimming and J lost 0 bases, with 19 bases between them. CDR3 length: 17 amino acids. CDR3 sequence: CASRPPPRFSSTDTQYF. The CDR3 DNA reads as TGTGCCAGCAGGCCTCCTCCTAGGTTCTCTAGCACAGATACGCAGTATTTT.

The gene calls are TRBV12-3 or TRBV12-4 and TRBJ2-7, with D perhaps TRBD2 (5 bases). There are 12 residues in the CDR3. V was pared by 5 bases and J by 5 bases, with 10 bases between. For the CDR3, the DNA is TGTGCCAGCAGTCAACTAGGGAACGAGCAGTACTTC. As protein: CASSQLGNEQYF.

In this sample, this clonotype turned up a few times. V is TRBV3-1 and J is TRBJ2-7; 8 bases map to TRBD1. The germline V gene has CDR1 LGHDT and CDR2 YNNKEL (reference sequence). The junction had 16 bases not matched to a gene; V was cut back by 0 bases and J by 3 bases. The CDR3 loop spans 19 amino acids. The CDR3 reads CASSQDRGQDSPAGYEQYF. The CDR3 coding sequence is TGTGCCAGCAGCCAAGATCGGGGACAGGATTCCCCAGCAGGCTACGAGCAGTACTTC.

The J gene is TRBJ2-7, the V gene TRBV19; D is unclear. The CDR3 contains 13 residues. Trimming stripped 2 bases from V and 3 bases from J, with 8 bases between. Germline loops: CDR1 LNHDA, CDR2 SQIVND (reference sequence). DNA of the CDR3: TGTGCCAGTAGTATAAGTGGTTACTACGAGCAGTACTTC. It yields the protein CASSISGYYEQYF.

The CDR3 is CASRSTYEQYF. The CDR3 DNA follows: TGTGCCAGCCGCAGCACCTACGAGCAGTACTTC. The chain recombines TRBV27 with TRBJ2-7; no clear D. Germline loops: CDR1 MNHEY, CDR2 SMNVEV (reference sequence). The CDR3 is 11 amino acids. The germline V and J ends were trimmed by 8 bases and 2 bases, with 7 bases remaining between them.

The gene calls are TRBV18 and TRBJ2-4, with D unresolved. This CDR3 is built from 16 residues. CDR1 KGHSH and CDR2 LQKENI come from the germline V gene. V dropped 1 base and J dropped 0 bases, with 10 bases sitting between them. CDR3 loop: CASSPQEMIAKNIQYF. The DNA of the CDR3 is TGTGCCAGCTCACCACAAGAGATGATAGCCAAAAACATTCAGTACTTC.

This clonotype was seen more than once but under ten times. The V and J genes are TRBV5-1 and TRBJ1-5; D call uncertain. Germline values: CDR1 SGHRS, CDR2 YFSETQ. The CDR3 loop spans 14 amino acids. Trimming left V 0 bases short and J 4 bases short, with 8 bases between. The CDR3 region is CASSLEAGNQPQHF. CDR3 coding DNA: TGCGCCAGCAGCTTGGAGGCGGGAAATCAGCCCCAGCATTTT. Together with reference TRBV5-1 and TRBJ1-5, the CDR3 gives the full variable domain: KAGVTQTPRYLIKTRGQQVTLSCSPISGHRSVSWYQQTPGQGLQFLFEYFSETQRNKGNFPGRFSGRQFSNSRSEMNVSTLELGDSALYLCASSLEAGNQPQHFGDGTRLSIL.

This clonotype was picked up a small number of times. This rearrangement joins TRBV30 to TRBJ2-7, with 7 bases fitting TRBD2. CDR1 and CDR2 (germline): GTSNPN, SVGIG (reference sequence). With 4 bases clipped from V and 0 bases from J, the junction kept 0 bases outside the gene matches. CDR3 length: 12 amino acids. This chain's CDR3 is CAWTGGSYEQYF. CDR3 sequence (DNA): TGTGCCTGGACGGGAGGCTCCTACGAGCAGTACTTC. The full variable domain, completed using reference TRBV30 and TRBJ2-7, is SQTIHQWPATLVQPVGSPLSLECTVEGTSNPNLYWYRQAAGRGLQLLFYSVGIGQISSEVPQNLSASRPQDRQFILSSKKLLLSDSGFYLCAWTGGSYEQYFGPGTRLTVT.

V gene TRBV12-3 or TRBV12-4 combines with J gene TRBJ2-7; the D gene is possibly TRBD1 (5 bases). The CDR3 length is 14 residues. Trimming took 6 bases from V and 3 from J, leaving 15 bases between them. CDR3 in amino acids: CASSRTLGVYEQYF. CDR3 nucleotide sequence: TGTGCCAGCAGCCGAACCCTAGGGGTCTACGAGCAGTACTTC.

This sequence joins TRBV20-1 and TRBJ1-2; D ambiguous. This CDR3 has 13 residues. Germline assignment: CDR1 DFQATT and CDR2 SNEGSKA (reference sequence). V lost 0 bases and J lost 3, with 8 bases in between. In nucleotides, the CDR3 is TGCAGTGCTAGAGATGTGAACCACTATGGCTACACCTTC. The encoded protein is CSARDVNHYGYTF.